Listed here are 3 T cell receptor beta chains from one sample, sequenced in a study of radiotherapy plus CTLA-4 blockade in lung cancer listed by TCRdb under 2018. The method was the immunoSEQ multiplex PCR assay. Not all clones reach the TCRdb copy of this immuneACCESS table, which keeps in-frame sequences only. Checked studies attribute under half of the gap to unresolved V genes and leave the rest unexplained. The sample table records about 41,000 clones; roughly three quarters of these occur just once. Clones ranked in the top ten supply under 9.5% of the sample. Sequencing was performed on peripheral blood, taken from a patient treated with radiotherapy plus ipilimumab. These receptors were obtained from a human donor with non-small cell lung cancer who had stable disease on radiotherapy plus ipilimumab.

The chain couples TRBV7-9 to TRBJ1-1, with TRBD1 as a possible D gene (5 bases). Germline V gene lookup returns CDR1 SEHNR and CDR2 FQNEAQ (reference sequence). Trimming left V 11 bases short and J 0 bases short, with 19 bases between. CDR3 length equals 15 residues. CDR3 residues: CAGGAGPLMNTEAFF. Here the CDR3 DNA reads TGTGCCGGCGGGGCAGGGCCCCTAATGAACACTGAAGCTTTCTTT.

The chain has TRBV5-4 and TRBJ2-6, with D perhaps TRBD2 (6 bases). Trimming took off 2 bases at V and 2 bases at J, with 8 bases between the two ends. Germline lookup yields CDR1 SGHNT and CDR2 YYREEE (reference sequence). This CDR3 is 15 amino acids long. The CDR3 sequence: CASSFWEAGANVLTF. DNA for the CDR3: TGTGCCAGCAGCTTTTGGGAGGCTGGGGCCAACGTCCTGACTTTC.

The chain couples TRBV5-5 to TRBJ1-5; maybe TRBD1 (6 bases). The CDR3 consists of 14 residues. V was pared by 3 bases and J by 6 bases, with 13 bases between. Germline-derived CDR1 and CDR2 are SGHKS and YYEKEE (reference sequence). CDR3 DNA: TGTGCCAGCAGCTCGACAGGAGATTTTCAGCCCCAGCATTTT. Its protein product is CASSSTGDFQPQHF.